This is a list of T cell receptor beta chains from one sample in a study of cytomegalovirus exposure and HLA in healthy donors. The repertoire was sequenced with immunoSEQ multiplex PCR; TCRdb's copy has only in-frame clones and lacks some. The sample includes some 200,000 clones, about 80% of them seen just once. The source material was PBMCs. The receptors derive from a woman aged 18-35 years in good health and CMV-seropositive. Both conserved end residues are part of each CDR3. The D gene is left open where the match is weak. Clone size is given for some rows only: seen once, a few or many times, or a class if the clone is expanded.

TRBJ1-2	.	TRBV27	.	TGTGCCAGCAGTTACTATCCCTTGGAGGGGCTGTATGGCTACACCTTC	CASSYYPLEGLYGYTF
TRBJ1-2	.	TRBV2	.	TGTGTAGGAAGGAGAAACTATGGCTACACCTTC	CVGRRNYGYTF
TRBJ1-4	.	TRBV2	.	TGTGCCAGCAGTGAAGGGGGGACTTACGATGAAAAACTGTTTTTT	CASSEGGTYDEKLFF
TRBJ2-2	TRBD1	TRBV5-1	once	TGCGCCAGCAGCACGGGACAGGGGGCTACCCGGGAGCTGTTTTTT	CASSTGQGATRELFF
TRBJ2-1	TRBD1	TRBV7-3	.	TGTGCCAGCAGCTTAAGGTCTCTGCCCAGAGGACAGGTCTACAATGAGCAGTTCTTC	CASSLRSLPRGQVYNEQFF
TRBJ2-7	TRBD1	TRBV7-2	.	TGTGCCAGCAGAGCCGGGACAGACTACGAGCAGTACTTC	CASRAGTDYEQYF
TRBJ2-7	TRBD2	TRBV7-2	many	TGTGCCAGCAGCTTAGGTGGGGGGGGCTCCTACGAGCAGTACTTC	CASSLGGGGSYEQYF
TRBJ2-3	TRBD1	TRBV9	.	TGTGCCAGCAGCGGCCGGGACAGGGACGCAGATACGCAGTATTTT	CASSGRDRDADTQYF
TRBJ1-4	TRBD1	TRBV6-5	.	TGTGCCAGCAGTTACCTGGGGACAGGGGCTGAAAAACTGTTTTTT	CASSYLGTGAEKLFF
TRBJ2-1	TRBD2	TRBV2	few	TGTGCTATAGGGTCCGGGACTAACTACAATGAGCAGTTCTTC	CAIGSGTNYNEQFF
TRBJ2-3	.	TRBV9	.	TGTGCCAGCTGCCCCTCGACAGTCACAGATACGCAGTATTTT	CASCPSTVTDTQYF
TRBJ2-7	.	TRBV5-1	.	TGCGCCAGCAGCTGGAACTCCTCTATCAACTACAGGATAAACTACGAGCAGTACTTC	CASSWNSSINYRINYEQYF
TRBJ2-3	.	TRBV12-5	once	TGTGCTAGTGGACTAATGGGGGGGGGCGCAGATACGCAGTATTTT	CASGLMGGGADTQYF
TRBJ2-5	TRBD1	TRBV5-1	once	TGCGCCAGCAGCTTCGGGTCAGGGGGCCAAGAGACCCAGTACTTC	CASSFGSGGQETQYF
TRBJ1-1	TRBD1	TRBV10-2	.	TGCGCCACCTCGGACAGGGAAGGTATGAACACTGAAGCTTTCTTT	CATSDREGMNTEAFF
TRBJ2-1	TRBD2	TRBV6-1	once	TGTGCCAGCAGTGAGGAGACTAGCTACAGCAATGAGCAGTTCTTC	CASSEETSYSNEQFF
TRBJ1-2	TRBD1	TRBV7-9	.	TGTGCCAGCAGCGTCCAGGGGGATGGCTACACCTTC	CASSVQGDGYTF
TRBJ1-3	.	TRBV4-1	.	TGCGCCAGCAGCCCCCCAGGCCCAGGTTGGGCAAACACCATATATTTT	CASSPPGPGWANTIYF
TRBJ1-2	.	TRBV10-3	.	TGTGCCATCAGTGAGACCGGACAGAACTATGGCTACACCTTC	CAISETGQNYGYTF
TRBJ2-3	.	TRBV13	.	TGTGCCAGCAGCTTAACCACGGGGAGCACAGATACGCAGTATTTT	CASSLTTGSTDTQYF
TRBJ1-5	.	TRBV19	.	TGTGCCAGTAGTTTGACTCTGGAGGCAGGACTCTATAGCAATCAGCCCCAGCATTTT	CASSLTLEAGLYSNQPQHF
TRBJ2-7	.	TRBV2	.	TGTGCCAGCAGTCAGACCTACGAGCAGTACTTC	CASSQTYEQYF
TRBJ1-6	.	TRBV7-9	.	TGTGCCAGCAGCAATTTAGGCGCCGGGGATAATTCACCCCTCCACTTT	CASSNLGAGDNSPLHF
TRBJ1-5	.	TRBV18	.	TGTGCCAGCTCACCGGCTCGGGCGGGCCAGGAACCCCAGCATTTT	CASSPARAGQEPQHF
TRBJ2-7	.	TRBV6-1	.	TGTGCCAGCAGTGTCCTAGGGGGGGTCCGTCACTACGAGCAGTACTTC	CASSVLGGVRHYEQYF
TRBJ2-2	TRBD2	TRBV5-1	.	TGCGCCAGCAGCTTGGCTGGTGTGGCGGGGGTGAACACCGGGGAGCTGTTTTTT	CASSLAGVAGVNTGELFF
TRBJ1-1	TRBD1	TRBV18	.	TGTGCCAGCTCTCCGCAGACCGGGACAGGGACTGAAGCTTTCTTT	CASSPQTGTGTEAFF